This T cell receptor beta chain was sequenced for a study of T cell responses to AZD1222 COVID-19 vaccine. Sequencing used immunoSEQ multiplex PCR; TCRdb keeps in-frame clones, though not all of them. The sample lists some 60,000 clones, 80% to 90% occurring once. Per the germline V gene, CDR1 is SGHNT and CDR2 is YYREEE (reference sequence). Trimming removed 4 bases from V and 6 bases from J, with 19 bases in between. This CDR3 contains 15 residues. This chain links TRBV5-4 with TRBJ1-1; a weak D match, TRBD1 (6 bases). The source was peripheral blood, collected on day 0 of AZD1222 vaccination. This clonotype was sampled from an adult in good health. CDR3 coding DNA: TGTGCCAGCAGCCAAACGGGAGGGGGAGGCTCTGAAGCTTTCTTT. As protein: CASSQTGGGGSEAFF.